This T cell receptor beta chain was recorded in a study of T cell responses to AZD1222 COVID-19 vaccine. V trimming: 6 bases; J trimming: 0 bases; junction bases outside the gene matches: 3. This CDR3 comprises 15 residues. Germline CDR1 is LNHDA and CDR2 is SQIVND (reference sequence). Turning to this clone: Its antigen is still unknown.

Whole-study findings and limits: Sampled repertoires all dated from after the peak T cell response.

Clones were sequenced by immunoSEQ multiplex PCR, and TCRdb holds only the in-frame ones, with some missing. The sample lists around 150,000 clones; 80% to 95% were seen once. This clonotype was obtained from an adult who received the AZD1222 COVID-19 vaccine. The chain is built from TRBV19 and TRBJ2-1; 9 nucleotides agree with TRBD2. The source was peripheral blood, collected 28 days after the second AZD1222 dose. The CDR3 DNA reads as TGTGCCAGTAGGGTTAGCGGGAGCTCCTACAATGAGCAGTTCTTC. Residues: CASRVSGSSYNEQFF.